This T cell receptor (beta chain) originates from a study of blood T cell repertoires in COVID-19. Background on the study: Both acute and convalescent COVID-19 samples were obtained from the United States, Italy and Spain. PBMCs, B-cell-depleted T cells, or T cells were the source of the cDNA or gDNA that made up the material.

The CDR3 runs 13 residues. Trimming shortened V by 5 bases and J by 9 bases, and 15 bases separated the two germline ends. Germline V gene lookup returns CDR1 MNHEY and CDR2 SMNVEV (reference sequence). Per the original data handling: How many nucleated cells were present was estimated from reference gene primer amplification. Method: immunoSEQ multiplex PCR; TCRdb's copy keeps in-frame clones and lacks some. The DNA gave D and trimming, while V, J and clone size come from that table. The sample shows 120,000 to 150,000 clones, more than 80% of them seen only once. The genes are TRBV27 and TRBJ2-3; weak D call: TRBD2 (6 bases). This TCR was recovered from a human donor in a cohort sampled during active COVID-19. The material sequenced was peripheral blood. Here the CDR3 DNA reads TGTGCCAGCAGTATCGATCTAGGAGGGACGCAGTATTTT. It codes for CASSIDLGGTQYF.